A selection of T cell receptor beta chains follows, all from one sample in a study of blood T cell repertoires in COVID-19. The protocol was immunoSEQ multiplex PCR, while the TCRdb copy is restricted to in-frame clones and leaves out a portion. This table holds approximately 380,000 clones, 85% found once. Material for sequencing was peripheral blood. The receptors stem from a woman younger than 35 with acute or convalescent COVID-19. CDR3s include the opening cysteine and the closing phenylalanine or tryptophan. A D gene is named only where the DNA matches it firmly. Some rows have no size entry. The others give once, few or many, or a class for an expanded clone.

J,D,V,size,DNA,CDR3
TRBJ1-1,TRBD1,TRBV6-5,once,TGTGCCAGCAGTTCAACAGGGGGGGTTAGCACTGAAGCTTTCTTT,CASSSTGGVSTEAFF
TRBJ2-3,NA,TRBV5-6,NA,TGTGCCAGCGAGGGGGAGGGAGGAGATACGCAGTATTTT,CASEGEGGDTQYF
TRBJ1-4,NA,TRBV27,NA,TGTGCCAGCAGTTTAGTGGCAGGGAATGAAAAACTGTTTTTT,CASSLVAGNEKLFF
TRBJ2-3,NA,TRBV6-5,few,TGTGCCAGCAGTTACGGGCAGCCCCCAGATACGCAGTATTTT,CASSYGQPPDTQYF
TRBJ1-1,NA,TRBV30,NA,TGTGCCTGGACGGGTGGGTCAGTAGGTGAAGCTTTCTTT,CAWTGGSVGEAFF
TRBJ1-1,NA,TRBV15,NA,TGTGCCACCAGCAGAGATAGGGGGGGTACTGAAGCTTTCTTT,CATSRDRGGTEAFF
TRBJ1-5,NA,TRBV6-1,few,TGTGCCAGCAGTGAAGGAGAGAATTGGTATAGCAATCAGCCCCAGCATTTT,CASSEGENWYSNQPQHF
TRBJ2-5,NA,TRBV5-1,NA,TGCGCCAGCGGGACTTCCCAAGAGACCCAGTACTTC,CASGTSQETQYF
TRBJ1-3,TRBD1,TRBV19,NA,TGTGCCAGTAGTCCAACAGGGGTCTTCTCTGGAAACACCATATATTTT,CASSPTGVFSGNTIYF
TRBJ1-4,TRBD1,TRBV28,few,TGTGCCAGCAGTAGAGACAGGGCTGGGGAAAAACTGTTTTTT,CASSRDRAGEKLFF
TRBJ2-7,TRBD1,TRBV5-1,few,TGCGCCAGCAGCGCAGAGACCGGGACAGTCTACGAGCAGTACTTC,CASSAETGTVYEQYF
TRBJ1-6,NA,TRBV21-1,NA,TGTGCCAGCAGCAAAGACCTACAGGGGAATTCACCCCTCCACTTT,CASSKDLQGNSPLHF
TRBJ2-7,NA,TRBV15,NA,TGTGCCACCAGCAGAGCAGTCCTCCCCTACGAGCAGTACTTC,CATSRAVLPYEQYF
TRBJ1-2,TRBD1,TRBV16,NA,TGTGCCAGCAGGCCGGGACAGGGTAACTATGGCTACACCTTC,CASRPGQGNYGYTF
TRBJ2-7,NA,TRBV11-2,NA,TGTGCCAGCAGCCCCGAGGAGGGCTACGAGCAGTACTTC,CASSPEEGYEQYF
TRBJ1-2,NA,TRBV12-3/TRBV12-4,NA,TGTGCCAGCAGCGACAGAAACTATGGCTACACCTTC,CASSDRNYGYTF
TRBJ2-1,TRBD2,TRBV7-3,NA,TGTGCCAGCAGCCCTTTAGCGGGAGGTTACAATGAGCAGTTCTTC,CASSPLAGGYNEQFF
TRBJ2-5,TRBD2,TRBV5-4,NA,TGTGCCAGCAGCGCCGGGGGGAAAGAACAACTTAAGACCCAGTACTTC,CASSAGGKEQLKTQYF
TRBJ2-7,NA,TRBV24-1,NA,TGTGCCACCAGTGACCCACAGGTGACGGGCTCCTACGAGCAGTACTTC,CATSDPQVTGSYEQYF
TRBJ1-5,TRBD1,TRBV5-1,NA,TGCGCCAGCAGCTTAACAGGGGGCAGGGTTCAGCCCCAGCATTTT,CASSLTGGRVQPQHF
TRBJ1-5,NA,TRBV19,NA,TGTGCCAGTTCTCGGGTACTGACAGGTAATCAGCCCCAGCATTTT,CASSRVLTGNQPQHF
TRBJ2-1,TRBD2,TRBV19,NA,TGTGCCAGTTCCCGGACTAGCGGGAGTCCAAATGAGCAGTTCTTC,CASSRTSGSPNEQFF
TRBJ1-1,NA,TRBV9,NA,TGTGCCAGCAGCGACCAAGTGGGCGCTGAAGCTTTCTTT,CASSDQVGAEAFF
TRBJ2-7,TRBD2,TRBV27,NA,TGTGCCAGCAGTTTATTAGCGGGAGGTTCCTACGAGCAGTACTTC,CASSLLAGGSYEQYF
TRBJ1-2,NA,TRBV18,NA,TGTGCCAGCTCACCAGGGAGTGATGGCTACACCTTC,CASSPGSDGYTF
TRBJ1-5,TRBD1,TRBV2,once,TGTGCCAGCAGGGTAAACAGGGGGCCGGGGCAGCCCCAGCATTTT,CASRVNRGPGQPQHF
TRBJ2-5,NA,TRBV11-1,NA,TGTGCCAGCAGTATCGACAGGTCGGAGACCCAGTACTTC,CASSIDRSETQYF
TRBJ1-4,TRBD1,TRBV18,NA,TGTGCCAGCTCCACGGGGACAGGTGGGGAAAAACTGTTTTTT,CASSTGTGGEKLFF
TRBJ1-1,TRBD1,TRBV6-6,NA,TGTGCCAGCAATCGACAGGGGACTGAAGCTTTCTTT,CASNRQGTEAFF
TRBJ1-2,TRBD1,TRBV27,NA,TGTGCCAGCAGCGTCCCCGGGACAGGGGTCTATGGCTACACCTTC,CASSVPGTGVYGYTF
TRBJ2-1,NA,TRBV6-1,NA,TGTGCCAGCAGTGAAGCGCAGCGCTTCTACAATGAGCAGTTCTTC,CASSEAQRFYNEQFF
TRBJ1-2,NA,TRBV9,NA,TGTGCCAGCAGCCAGAGCGGAAGCAAACCATTGGTCGGCTACACCTTC,CASSQSGSKPLVGYTF
TRBJ1-4,NA,TRBV7-2,NA,TGTGCCAGCAGTTACAAAAGGCGGGGGGATGAAAAACTGTTTTTT,CASSYKRRGDEKLFF
TRBJ1-4,NA,TRBV4-1,NA,TGCGCCAGCAGCCAAGATGGATGGGAGCCTAATGAAAAACTGTTTTTT,CASSQDGWEPNEKLFF
TRBJ2-2,NA,TRBV18,once,TGTGCCAGCTCACCGTCCGGCACCGGGGAGCTGTTTTTT,CASSPSGTGELFF
TRBJ2-3,TRBD2,TRBV5-1,NA,TGCGCCAGCAGCCTTACTAGCGGGGGGGCCAGGGCAGATACGCAGTATTTT,CASSLTSGGARADTQYF
TRBJ1-6,TRBD1,TRBV3-1/TRBV3-2,NA,TGTGCCAGCAGCCAAGTAGGGGGCGCGAGTAATTCACCCCTCCACTTT,CASSQVGGASNSPLHF
TRBJ2-3,TRBD2,TRBV4-2,NA,TGTGCCAGCAGCCAAGAGCCCTACCCGGGTCTAGCGGGTGGCACAGATACGCAGTATTTT,CASSQEPYPGLAGGTDTQYF
TRBJ2-2,TRBD1,TRBV7-9,many,TGTGCCAGCAGTTTTACAGGGGGCACCGGGGAGCTGTTTTTT,CASSFTGGTGELFF
TRBJ2-3,TRBD1,TRBV25-1,NA,TGTGCCAGCGGTACCGGGACAGGAAATTCAGATACGCAGTATTTT,CASGTGTGNSDTQYF
TRBJ2-3,NA,TRBV4-1,few,TGCGCCAGCAGCCAAGTTCCGCATGGCGGGGATACGCAGTATTTT,CASSQVPHGGDTQYF
TRBJ1-2,TRBD1,TRBV6-5,NA,TGTGCCAGCAGTCCCGGGACAGGGGGATACTATGGCTACACCTTC,CASSPGTGGYYGYTF
TRBJ1-2,TRBD1,TRBV9,NA,TGTGCCAGCTCTCCGGGACAGGAATCAGGCGGCTACACCTTC,CASSPGQESGGYTF
TRBJ1-1,NA,TRBV19,NA,TGTGCCAGTAGTTTCCGGGAGAACACTGAAGCTTTCTTT,CASSFRENTEAFF
TRBJ2-1,TRBD2,TRBV9,once,TGTGCCAGCAGGGCTAGCGGCTACAATGAGCAGTTCTTC,CASRASGYNEQFF
TRBJ2-3,TRBD2,TRBV28,NA,TGTGCCAGCAGTTTGGGCGGGAGGGGTACAGATACGCAGTATTTT,CASSLGGRGTDTQYF
TRBJ2-3,TRBD2,TRBV20-1,NA,TGCAGTGCTAGTTCTGCGGGAGGCCCTAGCACAGATACGCAGTATTTT,CSASSAGGPSTDTQYF
TRBJ1-2,TRBD1,TRBV5-6,NA,TGTGCCAGCAGCTTGAGTCCAGGGGGGACCTATGGCTACACCTTC,CASSLSPGGTYGYTF
TRBJ1-4,NA,TRBV19,NA,TGTGCCAGTAGTATTGGAGTCCCGCCCGAAAAACTGTTTTTT,CASSIGVPPEKLFF
TRBJ1-2,NA,TRBV15,NA,TGTGCCACCAGCAGAGAGTCCGGGGGCTATGGCTACACCTTC,CATSRESGGYGYTF
TRBJ1-6,NA,TRBV19,many,TGTGCCAGTAACCACAGGGCGGGTAATTCACCCCTCCACTTT,CASNHRAGNSPLHF
TRBJ1-2,NA,TRBV12-3/TRBV12-4,NA,TGTGCCAGCAGTTATGACACCCTCTATGGCTACACCTTC,CASSYDTLYGYTF
TRBJ2-3,TRBD2,TRBV14,NA,TGTGCCAGCAGCCCCCAACTAGCGGGAGGGCCAGATACGCAGTATTTT,CASSPQLAGGPDTQYF
TRBJ2-2,NA,TRBV14,NA,TGTGCCAGCAGCCTCAGATCGAACACCGGGGAGCTGTTTTTT,CASSLRSNTGELFF
TRBJ1-1,NA,TRBV6-5,NA,TGTGCCAGCAGCAGGACAGCCGGGAACACTGAAGCTTTCTTT,CASSRTAGNTEAFF
TRBJ2-1,TRBD1,TRBV29-1,NA,TGCAGCGCCAATGACAGGGAACCCTACAATGAGCAGTTCTTC,CSANDREPYNEQFF
TRBJ2-1,NA,TRBV2,NA,TGTGCCAGCAGTGGGACAGCTGACAATGAGCAGTTCTTC,CASSGTADNEQFF
TRBJ2-1,NA,TRBV9,NA,TGTGCCAGCAGCGCTGGAGGGGTGGCTGAGCAGTTCTTC,CASSAGGVAEQFF
TRBJ1-2,NA,TRBV19,few,TGTGCCAGTAGTATCGGGGAGGTTACTAACTATGGCTACACCTTC,CASSIGEVTNYGYTF